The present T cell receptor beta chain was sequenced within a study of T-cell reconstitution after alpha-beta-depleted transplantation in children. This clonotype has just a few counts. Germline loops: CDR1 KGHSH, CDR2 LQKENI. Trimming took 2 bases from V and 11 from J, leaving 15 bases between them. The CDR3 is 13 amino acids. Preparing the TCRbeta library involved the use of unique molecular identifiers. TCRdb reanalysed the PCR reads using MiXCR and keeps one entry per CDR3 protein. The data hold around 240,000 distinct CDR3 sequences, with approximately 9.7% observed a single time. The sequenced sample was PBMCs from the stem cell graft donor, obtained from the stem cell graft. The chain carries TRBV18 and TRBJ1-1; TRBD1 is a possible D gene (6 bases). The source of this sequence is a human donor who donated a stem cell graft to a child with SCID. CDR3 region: CASSPTGLPGAFF. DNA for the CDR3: TGTGCCAGCTCACCAACAGGGCTACCGGGGGCTTTCTTT.